This TCR beta chain was obtained from a study of blood T cells in healthy people across ages. Findings of the study overall: Shifts in expanded clonotypes may have been confounded by donor CMV status, which was unknown.

Trimming shortened V by 1 base and J by 3 bases, and 12 bases separated the two germline ends. This CDR3 has 15 amino acids. Germline-derived CDR1 and CDR2 are SGHVS and FNYEAQ. Donors each provided 8 to 10 milliliters of peripheral blood. The use of a sample-barcoded 5' primer and a J-beta primer mix characterized a second PCR of about 7 to 12 cycles. TCRdb re-derived calls from the 5' RACE reads in MiXCR, one entry per CDR3 protein. The sample shows roughly 1,100,000 distinct CDR3 sequences, around 27% of them seen only once. Remarks on this clonotype: Its antigen is unknown.

This sample was shared with a second study, whose subject was T cells of mothers and their children.

The sequence came from a girl aged 2 to 10 in good health. The sequenced sample was blood. V is TRBV7-6 and J is TRBJ1-1; TRBD1 might be the D (5 bases). The CDR3 loop reads CASSLVGLGDTEAFF. The DNA for the CDR3 is TGTGCCAGCAGCTTAGTCGGTCTGGGGGACACTGAAGCTTTCTTT.